These T cell receptor beta chains were read from a single sample in a study of cytomegalovirus exposure and HLA in healthy donors. Sequencing was performed with immunoSEQ multiplex PCR; in TCRdb, only in-frame clones are kept and a portion is missing. The table lists 85,000 to 100,000 clones, more than 60% of them singletons, with roughly 8% in the top ten. The sequenced sample was PBMCs. The receptors were sampled from a human donor in good health. CDR3s include the opening cysteine and the closing phenylalanine or tryptophan. A D gene is named only where the DNA matches it firmly. Expanded clones are given a class, and other clones once, few, many or no size at all.

J gene	clone size	D gene	V gene	CDR3 DNA	CDR3 protein
TRBJ1-2	NA	TRBD1	TRBV10-1	TGCGCCAGCAGCATCCGACAGGGGCTCTATGGCTACACCTTC	CASSIRQGLYGYTF
TRBJ2-7	once	NA	TRBV14	TGTGCCAGCAGCCAAGAACTTATCTCCTACGAGCAGTACTTC	CASSQELISYEQYF
TRBJ2-3	once	TRBD2	TRBV5-1	TGCGCCAGCAGCTTGGCCGGACTAGCGGGACTCACAGATACGCAGTATTTT	CASSLAGLAGLTDTQYF
TRBJ2-1	once	TRBD2	TRBV10-3	TGTGCCATCAGTGAATCCGGGACTAGCGGGACCTACAATGAGCAGTTCTTC	CAISESGTSGTYNEQFF
TRBJ1-5	NA	NA	TRBV19	TGTGCCAGTAGTATATTGGGGCAGACTCCCCAGCCCCAGCATTTT	CASSILGQTPQPQHF
TRBJ2-1	NA	TRBD2	TRBV2	TGTGCCACACTAACCGGGACTAGCGGGTACAATGAGCAGTTCTTC	CATLTGTSGYNEQFF
TRBJ2-3	NA	NA	TRBV7-9	TGTGCCAGCAGCTTCTCGTCAGATACGCAGTATTTT	CASSFSSDTQYF
TRBJ2-7	NA	NA	TRBV6-1	TGTGCCAGCACTGCGGGGTACGACGAGCAGTACTTC	CASTAGYDEQYF
TRBJ1-2	NA	NA	TRBV14	TGTGCCAGCAGCCCCGCCGGGGTCGGGGGCTACACCTTC	CASSPAGVGGYTF
TRBJ2-3	few	TRBD1	TRBV25-1	TGTGCCAGCAGTGCCAGACAGGGGGCAGATACGCAGTATTTT	CASSARQGADTQYF
TRBJ1-1	NA	NA	TRBV27	TGTGCCAGCACCCCGCGGACAGTCCCGGGGAACACTGAAGCTTTCTTT	CASTPRTVPGNTEAFF
TRBJ2-5	few	TRBD2	TRBV5-4	TGTGCCAGCAGCTCCCCGTGGTCTAGCGGGGGGGAGACCCAGTACTTC	CASSSPWSSGGETQYF
TRBJ2-7	NA	NA	TRBV27	TGTGCCAGCAGTAAAGTGGGGAGCTACGAGCAGTACTTC	CASSKVGSYEQYF
TRBJ2-7	NA	TRBD2	TRBV5-4	TGTGCCAGCAGCCCGGGAGGATTTAGCGGGAGGGCCCCCGAGCAGTACTTC	CASSPGGFSGRAPEQYF
TRBJ2-1	few	NA	TRBV5-4	TGTGCCAGCAGCTTCGGCAGTTTAGCCAATGAGCAGTTCTTC	CASSFGSLANEQFF
TRBJ1-1	NA	NA	TRBV5-6	TGTGCCAGCAGCTTGGGTAGGGGAGGGTTCAACGTGGGTAGCACTGAAGCTTTCTTT	CASSLGRGGFNVGSTEAFF
TRBJ2-5	once	NA	TRBV7-9	TGTGCCAGCAGCCCGGGGGAGTACCAAGAGACCCAGTACTTC	CASSPGEYQETQYF
TRBJ1-2	NA	NA	TRBV10-3	TGTGCCATCAGTGCCGTAACAGGGATCTATGGCTACACCTTC	CAISAVTGIYGYTF
TRBJ1-5	few	TRBD1	TRBV5-6	TGTGCCAGCAGCGAGACAGGGGGGCCAGGGCCCCAGCATTTT	CASSETGGPGPQHF
TRBJ1-1	few	TRBD1	TRBV5-6	TGTGCCAGCAGCTTTCTAACAGGGGGACCTGAAGCTTTCTTT	CASSFLTGGPEAFF
TRBJ2-1	NA	TRBD2	TRBV7-2	TGTGCCAGCAGCCCGCGGGGGGGGTCTTTTTTGGGCTACAATGAGCAGTTCTTC	CASSPRGGSFLGYNEQFF
TRBJ1-2	NA	TRBD1	TRBV9	TGTGCCAGCAGCGTAGATGGCAGGGGGCACGATGGCTACACCTTC	CASSVDGRGHDGYTF
TRBJ1-1	NA	TRBD1	TRBV5-1	TGCGCCAGCAGCTTGGCGGGGACAGGAGCTGAAGCTTTCTTT	CASSLAGTGAEAFF
TRBJ1-2	NA	NA	TRBV30	TGTGCCTGGAGTGGACAGGCCGGAGGTGGCTACACCTTC	CAWSGQAGGGYTF
TRBJ2-3	NA	TRBD2	TRBV7-9	TGTGCCAGCAGCTTTTATACTAGCGGAACAGATACGCAGTATTTT	CASSFYTSGTDTQYF
TRBJ2-4	NA	TRBD2	TRBV6-5	TGTGCCAGCAGTTACTGGCGTAGCGGGATCTCAAACATTCAGTACTTC	CASSYWRSGISNIQYF
TRBJ2-5	NA	TRBD2	TRBV27	TGTGCCAGCAGTTCCGGGGAGGGGCGTAAGCAGACCCAGTACTTC	CASSSGEGRKQTQYF
TRBJ1-1	few	NA	TRBV12-5	TGTGCTAGTGGCCCAGCACAGGGTCGGACTGAAGCTTTCTTT	CASGPAQGRTEAFF
TRBJ1-5	NA	NA	TRBV19	TGTGCCAGTAGTATAGGGGGCCTAGATACTTGGCAGCCCCAGCATTTT	CASSIGGLDTWQPQHF
TRBJ2-1	NA	TRBD1	TRBV27	TGTGCCAGCAGTTTAATGACAGGGCCCTACAATGAGCAGTTCTTC	CASSLMTGPYNEQFF
TRBJ2-7	NA	TRBD1	TRBV18	TGTGCCAGCTCACCCCGACAGGGGGCGAACTACGAGCAGTACTTC	CASSPRQGANYEQYF
TRBJ2-7	NA	NA	TRBV5-6	TGTGCCAGCAGCCTGTGGCCTAGCGAGCCCCCCGGGGGAACCTACGAGCAGTACTTC	CASSLWPSEPPGGTYEQYF
TRBJ2-2	NA	NA	TRBV11-3	TGTGCCAGCAGCTCCAGGGTCGGCCCCGGGGAGCTGTTTTTT	CASSSRVGPGELFF
TRBJ1-3	NA	NA	TRBV12-5	TGTGCTAGTGGTTTGGTACAGTGGGGAAACACCATATATTTT	CASGLVQWGNTIYF
TRBJ2-7	few	NA	TRBV6-1	TGTGCCAGCAGTGAAGCTACAGCTAAGAGCTCCTACGAGCAGTACTTC	CASSEATAKSSYEQYF
TRBJ2-5	few	TRBD2	TRBV25-1	TGTGCCAGCAGTGGAAGGACTAGCGGGATCTCGGAGACCCAGTACTTC	CASSGRTSGISETQYF
TRBJ2-7	NA	TRBD1	TRBV2	TGTGCCAGCAGTAGGGACAGTCCCTACGAGCAGTACTTC	CASSRDSPYEQYF
TRBJ2-6	NA	TRBD1	TRBV5-1	TGCGCCAGCAGCTCTCACAGGGGGCTAGGGAGCTCTGGGGCCAACGTCCTGACTTTC	CASSSHRGLGSSGANVLTF
TRBJ2-7	NA	NA	TRBV18	TGTGCCAGCTCACCAAATCAGGGTCTTTCCTACGAGCAGTACTTC	CASSPNQGLSYEQYF
TRBJ2-5	NA	NA	TRBV7-9	TGTGCCAGCAGCTTTTTGTCGTTTCAGGGAGTGGGGGGACAAGAGACCCAGTACTTC	CASSFLSFQGVGGQETQYF
TRBJ1-3	NA	NA	TRBV30	TGTGCCTGGAGTTCAACCCCAGGGTATGGAAACACCATATATTTT	CAWSSTPGYGNTIYF
TRBJ2-7	NA	TRBD2	TRBV6-5	TGTGCCAGCAGTAGGGGAGGGGCAGATGCCTACGAGCAGTACTTC	CASSRGGADAYEQYF
TRBJ1-2	NA	NA	TRBV6-5	TGTGCCAGCAGCGTACAGGGTCGTGGGGGCTACACCTTC	CASSVQGRGGYTF
TRBJ1-1	NA	NA	TRBV5-1	TGCGCCAGCAGCTTGCGGGGGACTGAAGCTTTCTTT	CASSLRGTEAFF
TRBJ2-2	NA	NA	TRBV10-1	TGCGCCAGCAGTCCAAACAGGGCCGGGGAGCTGTTTTTT	CASSPNRAGELFF
TRBJ1-5	few	NA	TRBV2	TGTGCCAGCACGAGCCGGGGTAGCAATCAGCCCCAGCATTTT	CASTSRGSNQPQHF
TRBJ2-1	NA	TRBD2	TRBV5-1	TGCGCCAGCAGCAATCTAGCGGGAGGATCGGATGAGCAGTTCTTC	CASSNLAGGSDEQFF
TRBJ1-1	few	NA	TRBV10-3	TGTGCCATCAGCGATAGAGGTGAAGCTTTCTTT	CAISDRGEAFF
TRBJ2-7	NA	TRBD1	TRBV12-5	TGTGCTAGTGGTCTCGGACAGGGGAACTACGAGCAGTACTTC	CASGLGQGNYEQYF
TRBJ2-1	NA	TRBD1	TRBV6-1	TGTGCCAGCAGTACAGGGGGCTCCTACAATGAGCAGTTCTTC	CASSTGGSYNEQFF
TRBJ2-2	NA	NA	TRBV19	TGTGCCAGTAGTATAGGGGGCCCGAACACCGGGGAGCTGTTTTTT	CASSIGGPNTGELFF
TRBJ2-5	NA	NA	TRBV2	TGTGCCAGCAGGGGACAGGTTATGGGGGGGGAGACCCAGTACTTC	CASRGQVMGGETQYF
TRBJ1-5	NA	TRBD1	TRBV19	TGTGCCAGTAGTCCAAGGGACAGGGGGGCGAATCAGCCCCAGCATTTT	CASSPRDRGANQPQHF
TRBJ1-1	NA	TRBD1	TRBV5-1	TGCGCCAGCACTCAGACAGGGAGTTTGGGAACCACTGAAGCTTTCTTT	CASTQTGSLGTTEAFF
TRBJ1-1	once	NA	TRBV6-5	TGTGCCAGCAGTTACGGAAGGGCCCTGGGGGCGGAAGCTTTCTTT	CASSYGRALGAEAFF
TRBJ1-4	NA	NA	TRBV7-9	TGTGCCAGCCCCCCCAGGGGCTCAACTAATGAAAAACTGTTTTTT	CASPPRGSTNEKLFF